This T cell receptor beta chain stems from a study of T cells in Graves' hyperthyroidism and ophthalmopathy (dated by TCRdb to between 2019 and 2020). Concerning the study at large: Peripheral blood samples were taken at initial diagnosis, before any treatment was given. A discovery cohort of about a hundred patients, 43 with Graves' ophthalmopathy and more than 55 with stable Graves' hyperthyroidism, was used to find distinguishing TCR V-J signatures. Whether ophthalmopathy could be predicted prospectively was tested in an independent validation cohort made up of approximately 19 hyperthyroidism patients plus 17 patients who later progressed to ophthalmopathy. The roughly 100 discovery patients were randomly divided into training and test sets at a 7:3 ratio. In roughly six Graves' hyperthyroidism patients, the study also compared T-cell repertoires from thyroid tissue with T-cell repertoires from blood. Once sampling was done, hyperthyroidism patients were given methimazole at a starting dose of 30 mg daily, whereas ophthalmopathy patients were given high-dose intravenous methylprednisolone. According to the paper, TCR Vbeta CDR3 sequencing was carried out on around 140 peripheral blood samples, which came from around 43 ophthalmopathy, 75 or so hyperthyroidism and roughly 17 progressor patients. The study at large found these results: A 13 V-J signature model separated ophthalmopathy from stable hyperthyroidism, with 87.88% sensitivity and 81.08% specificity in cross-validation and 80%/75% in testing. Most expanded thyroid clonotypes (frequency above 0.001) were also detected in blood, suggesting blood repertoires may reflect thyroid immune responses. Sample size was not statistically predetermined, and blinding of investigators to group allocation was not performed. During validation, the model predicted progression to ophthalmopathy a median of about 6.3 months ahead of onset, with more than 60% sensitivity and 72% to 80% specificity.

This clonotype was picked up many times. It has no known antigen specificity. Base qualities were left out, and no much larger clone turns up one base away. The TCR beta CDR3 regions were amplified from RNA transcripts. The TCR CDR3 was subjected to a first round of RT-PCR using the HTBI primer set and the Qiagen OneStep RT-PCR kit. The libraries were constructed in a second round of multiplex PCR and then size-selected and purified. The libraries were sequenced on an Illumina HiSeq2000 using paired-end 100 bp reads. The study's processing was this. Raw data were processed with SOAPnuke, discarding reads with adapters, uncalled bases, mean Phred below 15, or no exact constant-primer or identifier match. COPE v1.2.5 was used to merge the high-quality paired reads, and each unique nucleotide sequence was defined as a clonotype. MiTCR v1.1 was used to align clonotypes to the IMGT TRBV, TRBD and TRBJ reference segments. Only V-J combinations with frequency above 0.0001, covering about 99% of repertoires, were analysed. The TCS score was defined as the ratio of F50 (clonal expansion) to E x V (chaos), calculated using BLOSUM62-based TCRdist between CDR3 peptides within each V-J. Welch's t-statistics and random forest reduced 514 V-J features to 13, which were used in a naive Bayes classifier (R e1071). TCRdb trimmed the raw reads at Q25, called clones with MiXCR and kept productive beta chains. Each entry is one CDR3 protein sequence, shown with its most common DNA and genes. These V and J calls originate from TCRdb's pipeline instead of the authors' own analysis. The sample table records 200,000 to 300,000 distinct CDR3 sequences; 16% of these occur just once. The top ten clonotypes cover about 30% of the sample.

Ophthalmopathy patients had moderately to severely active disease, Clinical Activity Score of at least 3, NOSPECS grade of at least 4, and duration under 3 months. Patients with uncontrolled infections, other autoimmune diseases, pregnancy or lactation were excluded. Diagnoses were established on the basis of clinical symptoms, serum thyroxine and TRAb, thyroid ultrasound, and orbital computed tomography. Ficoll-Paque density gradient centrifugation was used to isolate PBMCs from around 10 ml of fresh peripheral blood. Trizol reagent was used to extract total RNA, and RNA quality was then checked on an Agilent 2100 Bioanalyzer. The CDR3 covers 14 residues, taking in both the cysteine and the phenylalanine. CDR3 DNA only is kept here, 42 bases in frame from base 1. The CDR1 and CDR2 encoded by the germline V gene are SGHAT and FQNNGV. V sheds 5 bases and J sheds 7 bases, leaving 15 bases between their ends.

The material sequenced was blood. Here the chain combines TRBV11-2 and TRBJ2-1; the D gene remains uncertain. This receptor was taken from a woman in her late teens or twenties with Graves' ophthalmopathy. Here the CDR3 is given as CASSPSRVANEQFF. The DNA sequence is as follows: TGTGCCAGCAGCCCCTCAAGGGTTGCGAATGAGCAGTTCTTC.